Each of the 9 T cell receptor beta chains below was sequenced from the same sample in a study of blood T cells in healthy people across ages. A J-beta primer mix and a sample-barcoded 5' primer were used in a second PCR of about 7 to 11 cycles. TCRdb passed the 5' RACE reads through MiXCR, listing each CDR3 protein once. This sample yields 750,000 or so distinct CDR3 sequences, of which approximately 25% are seen a single time; around 9.2% belongs to the top ten. These data were also reused for a study on T cells of mothers and their children.

Specimen: blood. The receptors were gathered from a boy younger than 18 in good health.

The chain employs TRBV4-1 and TRBJ2-5; D is undetermined. Germline lookup yields CDR1 MGHRA and CDR2 YSYEKL. Trimming left V 3 bases short and J 6 bases short, with 14 bases between. This CDR3 has 14 residues. The CDR3, as DNA: TGCGCCAGCAGCCAGATGAAGGGAAGAAAGACCCAGTACTTC. As protein: CASSQMKGRKTQYF.

This chain connects TRBV29-1 to TRBJ2-5; D tentatively fits TRBD1 or TRBD2 (5 bases each). Judging by the DNA end, TRBJ2-7 fits better; the J call may be wrong. This CDR3 is built from 13 residues. Germline CDR1 reads SQVTM; CDR2 reads ANQGSEA. Written as DNA, the CDR3 is TGCAGCGTTGATGAGGGGTCCTCCTACGAGCAGTACTTC. Translating gives CSVDEGSSYEQYF.

The chain employs TRBV4-2 and TRBJ2-5; D is undetermined. This CDR3 contains 15 residues. V lost 1 base to trimming and J lost 2 bases, with 11 bases between them. Germline V lookup: CDR1 LGHNA, CDR2 YNFKEQ. CDR3 residues: CASSQAPSEQETQYF. The CDR3, as DNA: TGTGCCAGCAGCCAAGCCCCCAGCGAGCAAGAGACCCAGTACTTC.

This CDR3 reads CASSSDLGGAYEQYF. In DNA, the CDR3 is TGTGCCAGCAGCTCCGACCTTGGAGGGGCCTACGAGCAGTACTTC. V gene TRBV7-2 combines with J gene TRBJ2-7, with D possibly being TRBD2 (6 bases). This CDR3 spans 15 amino acids. Looked up from germline, CDR1 is SGHTA and CDR2 is FQGNSA. Trimming removed 4 bases at V and 2 bases at J, with 15 bases between.

The V and J genes are TRBV20-1 and TRBJ2-3; the match to TRBD1 covers 7 bases. Germline CDR1 is DFQATT and CDR2 is SNEGSKA (reference sequence). V lost 3 bases to trimming and J lost 5 bases; unmatched junction nucleotides: 17. This CDR3 region has 17 residues. The CDR3 spells CSASHPPGQDPQDTQYF. DNA of the CDR3: TGCAGTGCTAGTCATCCTCCAGGACAGGATCCCCAAGATACGCAGTATTTT.

This clonotype was observed a few times. The chain is built from TRBV7-2 and TRBJ1-3; maybe TRBD1 (5 bases). The CDR3 is 19 residues long. Germline V gene sequence: CDR1 SGHTA, CDR2 FQGNSA. Trimming stripped 1 base from V and 2 bases from J, with 21 bases between. CDR3 DNA sequence: TGTGCCAGCAGCTTAGACAGACGGGGCAAGATGGGTACTGGAAACACCATATATTTT. This sequence encodes CASSLDRRGKMGTGNTIYF.

This clonotype was detected only a few times. This chain uses TRBV11-2 with TRBJ2-4, with 9 bases identical to TRBD1. Germline CDR1 reads SGHAT; CDR2 reads FQNNGV. The trim removed 5 bases at V and 11 bases at J, leaving 10 bases unmatched. This CDR3 is 14 amino acids long. The CDR3 DNA reads TGTGCCAGCAGCCCATCCGGGACAGGGAGTGTTCAGTACTTC. This encodes CASSPSGTGSVQYF.

This clonotype is a singleton in its sample. The chain joins TRBV20-1 to TRBJ2-3; D might be TRBD1 (5 bases). The CDR3 is 14 amino acids. The germline gives CDR1 DFQATT, CDR2 SNEGSKA (reference sequence). V was clipped by 3 bases and J by 3 bases, with 13 bases between them. The CDR3 DNA follows: TGCAGTGCTAGCGCCAGGGTGGGTACAGATACGCAGTATTTT. Translated, it gives CSASARVGTDTQYF.

This chain connects TRBV4-2 to TRBJ2-5, with TRBD2 matching 8 bases. The V gene's germline CDR1 is LGHNA and CDR2 YNFKEQ. The CDR3 sequence is 17 residues long. Trimming cost V 0 bases and J 3 bases; bases outside gene matches: 9. Here the CDR3 reads CASSQDLGSGAEETQYF. The CDR3 DNA reads TGTGCCAGCAGCCAAGATCTGGGTAGCGGGGCCGAAGAGACCCAGTACTTC.